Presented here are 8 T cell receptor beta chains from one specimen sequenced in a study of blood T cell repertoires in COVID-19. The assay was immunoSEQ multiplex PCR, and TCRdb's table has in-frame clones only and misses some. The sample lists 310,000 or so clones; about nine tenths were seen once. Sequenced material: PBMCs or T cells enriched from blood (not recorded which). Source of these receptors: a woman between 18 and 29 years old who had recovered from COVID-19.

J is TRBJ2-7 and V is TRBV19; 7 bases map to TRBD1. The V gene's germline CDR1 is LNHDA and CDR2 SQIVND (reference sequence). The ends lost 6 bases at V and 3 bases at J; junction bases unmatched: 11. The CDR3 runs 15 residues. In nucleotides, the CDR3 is TGTGCCAGTAGGGAAGACAGGGAATGGGGCTACGAGCAGTACTTC. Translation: CASREDREWGYEQYF.

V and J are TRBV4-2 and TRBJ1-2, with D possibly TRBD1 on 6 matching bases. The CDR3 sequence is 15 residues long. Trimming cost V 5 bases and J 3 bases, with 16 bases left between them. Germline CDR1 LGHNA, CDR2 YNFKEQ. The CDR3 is CASSFRDTKDYGYTF. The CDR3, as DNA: TGTGCCAGCAGCTTCCGGGACACAAAAGACTATGGCTACACCTTC.

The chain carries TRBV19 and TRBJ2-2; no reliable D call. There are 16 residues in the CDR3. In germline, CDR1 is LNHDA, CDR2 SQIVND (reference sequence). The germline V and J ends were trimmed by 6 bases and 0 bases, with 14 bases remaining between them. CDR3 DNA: TGTGCCAGTAGGTTTGTAGCCGTACCGAACACCGGGGAGCTGTTTTTT. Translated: CASRFVAVPNTGELFF.

CDR3 coding DNA: TGTGCCAGCAGCCAAGCCCGGGGAAGGACTGAAGCTTTCTTT. Its translation is CASSQARGRTEAFF. The genes are TRBV4-2 and TRBJ1-1, with unresolved D. Germline CDR1 reads LGHNA; CDR2 reads YNFKEQ. The CDR3 has 14 residues. Trimming left V 1 base short and J 5 bases short, with 11 bases between.

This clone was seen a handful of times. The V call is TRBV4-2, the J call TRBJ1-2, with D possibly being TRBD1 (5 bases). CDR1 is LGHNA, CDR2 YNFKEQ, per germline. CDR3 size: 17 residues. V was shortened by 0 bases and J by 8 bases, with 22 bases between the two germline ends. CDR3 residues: CASSQEIAGRGRGGYTF. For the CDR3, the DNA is TGTGCCAGCAGCCAAGAGATAGCTGGGCGGGGAAGGGGCGGCTACACCTTC.

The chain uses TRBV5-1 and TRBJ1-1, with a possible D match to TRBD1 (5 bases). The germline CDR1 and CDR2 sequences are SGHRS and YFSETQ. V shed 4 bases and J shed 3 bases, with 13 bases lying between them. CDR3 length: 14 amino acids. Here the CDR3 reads CASSLVSGDTEAFF. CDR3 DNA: TGCGCCAGCAGCCTGGTGTCGGGGGACACTGAAGCTTTCTTT.

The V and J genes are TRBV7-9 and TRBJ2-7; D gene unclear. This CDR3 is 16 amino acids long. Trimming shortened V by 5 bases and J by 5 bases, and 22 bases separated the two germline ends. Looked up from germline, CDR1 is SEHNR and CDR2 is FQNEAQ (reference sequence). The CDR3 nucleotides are TGTGCCAGCAGCCCACCTAGTGGTGGTCGAGGTCACGAGCAGTACTTC. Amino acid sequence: CASSPPSGGRGHEQYF.

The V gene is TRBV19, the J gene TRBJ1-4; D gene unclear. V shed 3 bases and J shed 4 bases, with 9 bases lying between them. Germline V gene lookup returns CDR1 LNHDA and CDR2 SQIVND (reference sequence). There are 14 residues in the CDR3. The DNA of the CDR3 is TGTGCCAGTAGTATCCAGGCAGATAATGAAAAACTGTTTTTT. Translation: CASSIQADNEKLFF.